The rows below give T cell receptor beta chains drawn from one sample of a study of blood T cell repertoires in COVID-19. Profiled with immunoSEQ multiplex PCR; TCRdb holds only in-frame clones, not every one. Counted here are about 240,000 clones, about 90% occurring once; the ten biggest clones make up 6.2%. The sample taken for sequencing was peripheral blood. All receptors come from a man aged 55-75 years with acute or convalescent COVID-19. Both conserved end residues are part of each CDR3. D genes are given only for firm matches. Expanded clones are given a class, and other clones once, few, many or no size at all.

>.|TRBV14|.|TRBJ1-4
CASSQDRGGTPLATNEKLFF
TGTGCCAGCAGCCAAGATCGGGGGGGCACTCCGCTCGCAACTAATGAAAAACTGTTTTTT
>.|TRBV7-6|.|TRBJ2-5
CASSFPGAGETQYF
TGTGCCAGCAGCTTCCCAGGGGCAGGAGAGACCCAGTACTTC
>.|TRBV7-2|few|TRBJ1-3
CASSLVGVIGNTIYF
TGTGCCAGCAGCTTAGTGGGCGTGATCGGAAACACCATATATTTT
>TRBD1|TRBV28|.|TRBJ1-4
CASRSGTGENEKLFF
TGTGCCAGCAGGTCCGGGACAGGGGAGAATGAAAAACTGTTTTTT
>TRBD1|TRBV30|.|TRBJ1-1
CAWSSGGYLAFF
TGTGCCTGGAGTTCAGGGGGCTATCTGGCTTTCTTT
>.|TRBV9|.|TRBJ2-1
CASSGGRSYNEQFF
TGTGCCAGCAGCGGAGGGAGGTCCTACAATGAGCAGTTCTTC
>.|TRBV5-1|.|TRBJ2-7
CASSLGAQTVGEQYF
TGCGCCAGCAGCTTGGGAGCACAAACAGTTGGCGAGCAGTACTTC
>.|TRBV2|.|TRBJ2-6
CASRYDSFFLSGANVLTF
TGTGCCAGCAGATACGACAGCTTTTTCCTCTCTGGGGCCAACGTCCTGACTTTC
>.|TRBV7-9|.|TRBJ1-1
CASELNTEAFF
TGTGCCAGCGAGCTGAACACTGAAGCTTTCTTT
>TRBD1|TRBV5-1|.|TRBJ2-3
CASSLEGAPSTDTQYF
TGCGCCAGCAGCTTGGAGGGGGCCCCTAGCACAGATACGCAGTATTTT
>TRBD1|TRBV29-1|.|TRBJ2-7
CSVAQTGNEQYF
TGCAGCGTAGCACAGACAGGGAACGAGCAGTACTTC
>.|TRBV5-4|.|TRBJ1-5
CASSLGAGGNQPQHF
TGTGCCAGCAGCTTGGGGGCGGGAGGCAATCAGCCCCAGCATTTT
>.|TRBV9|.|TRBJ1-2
CASSDRDTIYGYTF
TGTGCCAGCAGCGATCGGGACACCATCTATGGCTACACCTTC
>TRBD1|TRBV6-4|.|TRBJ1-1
CASSESAGGETEAFF
TGTGCCAGCAGTGAATCGGCAGGGGGCGAGACTGAAGCTTTCTTT
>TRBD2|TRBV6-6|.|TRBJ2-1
CASSYSTSGGEQFF
TGTGCCAGCAGTTACTCGACGTCGGGGGGGGAGCAGTTCTTC
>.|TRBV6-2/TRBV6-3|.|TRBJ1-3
CASSTRTLSSGNTIYF
TGTGCCAGCAGTACACGGACACTAAGCTCTGGAAACACCATATATTTT
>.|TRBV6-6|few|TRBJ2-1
CASRQGTFGDEQFF
TGTGCCAGCAGACAAGGGACTTTTGGGGATGAGCAGTTCTTC